The subject of this entry is one T cell receptor beta chain. This specimen comes from a study of shared clonotypes between healthy human individuals. Overall study context: Plates per donor: three CD4 naive, three CD4 memory, two CD8 naive, one CD8 memory.

Only CD45RO-negative cells positively selected for CCR7 counted as naive CD8 cells, so terminally differentiated effector memory CD45RA+ cells were excluded. Several immunoSEQ 96-well plates shared each subset's DNA, each plate a replicate. The repertoire was sequenced with immunoSEQ multiplex PCR; TCRdb's copy has only in-frame clones and lacks some. The table has around 580,000 clones, about 98% seen once; the top ten hold more than 0.3%. Trimming stripped 4 bases from V and 0 bases from J, with 10 bases between. CDR1 is SEHNR and CDR2 is FQNEAQ in the germline V gene (reference sequence). CDR3 length: 15 residues.

The sequence was collected from a man aged 25 to 40 in good health. Sequencing was performed on naive CD8+ T cells sorted from blood. The V call is TRBV7-9, the J call TRBJ2-4; D assignment may be TRBD1 or TRBD2 (5 bases each). The CDR3 nucleotides read TGTGCCAGCAGCTCACGGGACCTAGCCAAAAACATTCAGTACTTC. Residues: CASSSRDLAKNIQYF.